This TCR beta chain was sequenced during a study of molecular identifiers for immune sequencing clone quantification. There are many counts of this clonotype. Its antigen is not identified. Overall study results and limits: Highly expanded clone sizes could be underestimated through barcode sharing by identical TCR molecules.

TCRdb called the PCR reads again in MiXCR, with one record for every CDR3 protein. The sample carries just under 650,000 distinct CDR3 sequences, less than 20% recorded once. The CDR3 is 13 residues long. Trimming removed 3 bases from V and 7 bases from J, with 16 bases in between. The V gene's germline CDR1 is GTSNPN and CDR2 SVGIG (reference sequence). This chain joins TRBV30 and TRBJ2-7, with D possibly being TRBD1 (5 bases). The source of this sequence is a human donor in good health. Some libraries in this study had Jurkat cell RNA spiked in. Sample: naive CD8+ T cells from blood, with Jurkat cell RNA spiked in. Stated subset: FACS-sorted CD8+CD4-CCR7+CD45RA+ naive T cells. The CDR3 region is CAWSGDRLWEQYF. The CDR3 coding sequence is TGTGCCTGGAGCGGAGACAGACTGTGGGAGCAGTACTTC.